This T cell receptor (beta chain) was obtained from a study of OX40 agonist ivuxolimab in advanced cancers. Across the whole study: A mean age of approximately 64 years, range about 20 to 79, was recorded, and over 65% were male.

In its sample, this clone was seen once. The CDR3 length is 15 residues. CDR1 and CDR2 from the germline V gene are SGHTA and FQGNSA. The V segment lost 5 bases and the J segment 9 bases; nucleotides outside the gene matches: 13. Produced via immunoSEQ multiplex PCR; TCRdb's table is partial and in-frame only. The data hold about 83,000 clones, with over 75% observed a single time. The clonotype originates from an adult with an advanced solid tumor such as melanoma, head and neck, liver or kidney cancer. This chain links TRBV7-2 with TRBJ2-1; 7 bases match TRBD1. Source: CD4+ or CD8+ T cells sorted from blood, taken in a trial of the OX40 agonist ivuxolimab. The CDR3 sequence: CASSLSRQGNAEQFF. The DNA of the CDR3 is TGTGCCAGCAGCCTCAGCCGACAGGGAAACGCTGAGCAGTTCTTC.